This record covers a single T cell receptor (beta chain). The antigen remains undetermined. The data stem from a study of PD-L1 blockade in urothelial cancer. Looking at the study overall: Patients took up atezolizumab in the mid-2010s at 1,200 mg intravenously every 3 weeks.

Study-wide points: Below-median pretreatment blood TCR clonality was a predictor of better survival. Tumor-linked clones in blood grew more by 3 weeks in durable-benefit patients.

Only in-frame clones appear in the TCRdb table, and some are missing; sequencing was by immunoSEQ multiplex PCR. The sample carries about 100,000 clones, over 80% recorded once. The CDR3 length is 13 residues. Germline-derived CDR1 and CDR2 are SNHLY and FYNNEI. J was trimmed by 7 bases and V by 6 bases; bases with no gene match: 6. Patients' urothelial carcinoma was locally advanced or metastatic. J is TRBJ1-2 and V is TRBV2; 9 bases are a match to TRBD1. This clonotype was obtained from an elderly woman with urothelial cancer. Material: PBMCs, obtained around atezolizumab (anti-PD-L1) treatment. For the CDR3, the DNA is TGTGCCAGCAGAGCGGGACAGGGCAGTGGCTACACCTTC. This sequence encodes CASRAGQGSGYTF. The full variable domain, in which reference TRBV2 and TRBJ1-2 provide the parts outside the CDR3, is EPEVTQTPSHQVTQMGQEVILRCVPISNHLYFYWYRQILGQKVEFLVSFYNNEISEKSEIFDDQFSVERPDGSNFTLKIRSTKLEDSAMYFCASRAGQGSGYTFGSGTRLTVV.